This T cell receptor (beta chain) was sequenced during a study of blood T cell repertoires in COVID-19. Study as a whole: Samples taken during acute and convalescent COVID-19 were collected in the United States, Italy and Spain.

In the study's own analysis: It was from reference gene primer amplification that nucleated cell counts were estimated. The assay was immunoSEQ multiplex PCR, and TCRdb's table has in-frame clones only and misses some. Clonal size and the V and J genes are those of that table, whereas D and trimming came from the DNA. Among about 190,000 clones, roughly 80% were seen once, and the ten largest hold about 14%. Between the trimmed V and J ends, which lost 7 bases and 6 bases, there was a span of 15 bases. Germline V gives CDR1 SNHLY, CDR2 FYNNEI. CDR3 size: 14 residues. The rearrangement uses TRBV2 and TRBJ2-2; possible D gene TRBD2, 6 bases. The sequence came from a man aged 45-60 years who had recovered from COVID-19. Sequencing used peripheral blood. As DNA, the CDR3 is TGTGCCAGCATAGCGGAGGCCTTCTCCGGGGAGCTGTTTTTT. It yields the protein CASIAEAFSGELFF.